The entry below describes one T cell receptor beta chain. Its antigen is not identified. This entry comes from a study of vaccination and CD4 T cells after COVID-19. The treatment: roughly nine-day PBMC culture with coronavirus spike peptide pools or control peptides (ViraFEST assay). At the Johns Hopkins FTIC core, DNA taken from cultured CD4+ T cells was sequenced by way of the Oncomine TCR Beta short-read assay. TCRdb called the PCR reads again in MiXCR, with one record for every CDR3 protein. The sample lists about 20,000 distinct CDR3 sequences, around 40% seen once, with more than 7% in the top ten. The clonotype comes from a human donor who had recovered from COVID-19. The sequences come from CD4+ T cells from blood, cultured in vitro, collected after SARS-CoV-2 vaccination.

CDR3 region: CASSSIRDRGDGYTF. Written as DNA, the CDR3 is TGTGCCAGCAGCTCCATCCGGGACAGGGGCGACGGCTACACCTTC. V usage is TRBV11-2 and J usage is TRBJ1-2; 10 bases fit TRBD1. The germline gives CDR1 SGHAT, CDR2 FQNNGV. After removal of 4 bases from V and 8 bases from J, the junction contained 10 bases not matched to a gene. The CDR3 has 15 amino acids.